This TCR beta chain was sequenced in a study of early T cells in non-severe SARS-CoV-2 infection. This CDR3 spans 15 amino acids. V shed 6 bases and J 1 base; nucleotides not matched to a gene: 6. Looked up from germline, CDR1 is SNHLY and CDR2 is FYNNEI. A single record per CDR3 protein comes from TCRdb applying MiXCR to the 5' RACE reads. The data show 55,000 to 75,000 distinct CDR3 sequences, with less than 9.5% seen just once and roughly 3.5% held by the top ten. This clonotype was seen repeatedly, ten times or more. Sequencing was carried out using whole blood. The receptor's source is an adult who was a healthcare worker with PCR-confirmed SARS-CoV-2 infection or an uninfected control (not recorded which). The genes are TRBV2 and TRBJ2-3, with 8 bases lining up with TRBD2. The CDR3 here is CASSWGGLGTDTQYF. CDR3 nucleotides: TGTGCCAGCAGCTGGGGGGGACTAGGCACAGATACGCAGTATTTT.